Sequencing of this T cell receptor beta chain was carried out in a study of beta chain features in type 1 diabetes. Overall study findings and caveats: Among all four CD4+ subsets, Type 1 diabetes patients had TCRB CDR3s that were moderately but significantly shorter.

To note about this clone: What it binds is unknown.

Every bit of the isolated RNA underwent reverse transcription, so sequencing read expressed TCRB transcripts. For naive, central memory and regulatory T cell samples, reads averaged approximately 3.6 million. Using immunoSEQ multiplex PCR, the repertoire was profiled, and TCRdb retains in-frame clones only, with some absent. The sample includes some 640,000 clones, over 11% of them seen just once. The sequenced sample was naive CD4+ T cells from blood. The clonotype comes from a man younger than 35 with type 1 diabetes.

This CDR3 reads CASSLPGTVTDTQYF. The CDR3 DNA is TGCGCCAGCAGCTTACCCGGGACAGTCACAGATACGCAGTATTTT. The V gene is TRBV5-1, the J gene TRBJ2-3; 7 bases match TRBD1. Losses at the gene ends were 2 bases for V and 2 bases for J; bases not matched to a gene: 5. Germline V gene lookup returns CDR1 SGHRS and CDR2 YFSETQ. The CDR3 runs 15 residues.